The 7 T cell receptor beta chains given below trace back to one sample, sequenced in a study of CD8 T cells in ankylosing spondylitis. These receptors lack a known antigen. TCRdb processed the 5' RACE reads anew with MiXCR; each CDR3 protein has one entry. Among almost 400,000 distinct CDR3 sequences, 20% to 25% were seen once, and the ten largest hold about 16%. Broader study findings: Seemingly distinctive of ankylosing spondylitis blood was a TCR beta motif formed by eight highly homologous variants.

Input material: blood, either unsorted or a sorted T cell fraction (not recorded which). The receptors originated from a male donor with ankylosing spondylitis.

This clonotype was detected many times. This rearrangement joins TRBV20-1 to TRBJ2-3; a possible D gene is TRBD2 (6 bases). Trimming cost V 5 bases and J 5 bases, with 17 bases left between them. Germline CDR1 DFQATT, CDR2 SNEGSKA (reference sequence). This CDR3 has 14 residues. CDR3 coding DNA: TGCAGTGCTCTGTCTAGCGCAGGTGGAGATACGCAGTATTTT. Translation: CSALSSAGGDTQYF.

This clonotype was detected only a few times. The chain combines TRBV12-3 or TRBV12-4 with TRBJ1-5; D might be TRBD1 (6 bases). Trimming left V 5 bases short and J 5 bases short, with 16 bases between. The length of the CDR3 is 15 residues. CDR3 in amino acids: CASSTEQGFDQPQHF. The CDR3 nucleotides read TGTGCCAGCAGTACTGAACAGGGTTTTGATCAGCCCCAGCATTTT.

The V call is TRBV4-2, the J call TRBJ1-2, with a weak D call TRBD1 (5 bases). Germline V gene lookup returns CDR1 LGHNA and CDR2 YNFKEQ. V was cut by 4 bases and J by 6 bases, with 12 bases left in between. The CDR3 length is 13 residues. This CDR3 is CASSLALGDGYTF. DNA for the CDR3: TGTGCCAGCAGCCTAGCCTTGGGGGATGGCTACACCTTC.

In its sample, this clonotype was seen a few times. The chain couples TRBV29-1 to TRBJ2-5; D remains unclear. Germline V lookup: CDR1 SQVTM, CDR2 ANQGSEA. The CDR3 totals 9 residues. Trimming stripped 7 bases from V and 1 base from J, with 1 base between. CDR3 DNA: TGCAGCGCCCAAGAGACCCAGTACTTC. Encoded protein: CSAQETQYF.

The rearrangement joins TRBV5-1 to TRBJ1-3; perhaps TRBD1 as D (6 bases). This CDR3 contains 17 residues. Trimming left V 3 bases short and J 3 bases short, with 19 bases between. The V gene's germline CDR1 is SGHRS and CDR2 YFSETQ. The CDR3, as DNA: TGCGCCAGCAGCTCCGCGGGACATACCCTCTTTGGAAACACCATATATTTT. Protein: CASSSAGHTLFGNTIYF.

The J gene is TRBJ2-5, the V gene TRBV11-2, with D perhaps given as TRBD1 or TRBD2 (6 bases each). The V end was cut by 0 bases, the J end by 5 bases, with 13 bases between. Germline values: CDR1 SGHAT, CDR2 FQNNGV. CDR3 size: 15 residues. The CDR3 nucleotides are TGTGCCAGCAGCTTAGATTTGGGGGGCTGGGAGACCCAGTACTTC. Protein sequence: CASSLDLGGWETQYF.

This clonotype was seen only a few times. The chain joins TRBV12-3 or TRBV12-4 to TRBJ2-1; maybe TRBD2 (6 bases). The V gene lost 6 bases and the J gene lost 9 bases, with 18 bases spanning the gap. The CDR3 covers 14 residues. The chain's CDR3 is CASRGTRDGGEQFF. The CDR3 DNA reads TGTGCCAGCAGGGGAACGCGGGACGGGGGTGAGCAGTTCTTC.